This entry concerns a single TCR beta chain. Its specific antigen is unknown. Base qualities are not provided; no much larger clone lies one nucleotide away. The CDR3 regions of human TCRbeta chains were analyzed by immunosequencing. The authors' pipeline ran thus. TCRs in the repertoires were matched against a reference library of SARS-CoV-2-specific TCRs that had been generated with the MIRA antigen-specificity platform. Breadth was defined as the fraction of unique TCRs that were SARS-CoV-2-associated. Depth was defined as the fraction of total T cells that were SARS-CoV-2-associated. Using the MIRA data, each spike-specific TCR was assigned both to the spike region to which the TCR was reactive and to a CD4 or CD8 class. Log10-transformed breadth and depth values were compared by one-way ANOVA with Sidak's multiple comparisons tests. Drawn from immuneACCESS, this table holds only the in-frame rearrangements with V and J called that TCRdb kept. Clones are partly lost; checked studies trace under half to an unresolved V gene and leave the rest unexplained. The D gene and trimming were derived from the DNA, and the V and J assignments and clone size from that table. The sample yields around 130,000 clones; nearly 90% were counted once. Jointly, the top ten make up around 9.5% of the sample.

This record belongs to a study of T cell responses to AZD1222 COVID-19 vaccine listed by TCRdb under 2021. Looking at the study overall: A total of 230 or so trial participants underwent TCR sequencing, of whom around 200 received two doses of AZD1222 and around 25 received two doses of the MenACWY control vaccine. Trial participants were enrolled by age into 18-55, 56-69 and 70-plus year subgroups, with about 150, 28 and 57 TCR-sequenced participants respectively.

V loses 1 base of germline sequence and J loses 0 bases, and the interval between the two ends is 10 bases. For CDR1 and CDR2, the germline V gene lists SGHNT and YENEEA. Its CDR3 holds 16 amino acids, cysteine through phenylalanine. This entry keeps only the CDR3 DNA: 48 bases, framed from base 1. Reading the label with the study, this specimen's time point is: about 28 days (+/-7) after the second vaccine dose. AZD1222 recipients with second doses at about 4 weeks or about 12 weeks were pooled, because spike-specific TCR depth and breadth did not differ between schedules. Vaccinee samples were obtained from the UK trials COV001 and COV002, which included a single-blind randomized controlled phase 2/3 trial of AZD1222 (ChAdOx1 nCoV-19) in healthy adults. Trial participant PBMC samples were collected at day 0 and day 28 after the second dose for TCRbeta chain sequencing. Broad study findings and their caveats: In the small 56-69-year group, the increase in depth fell short of significance, most likely because of low power. Participants were mostly white British, with more females than males. The authors suggested clonal diversity may have been underestimated. Reportedly, close to half of the unique spike-specific TCRs recognized epitopes lying outside the regions that are mutated in the B.1.351 and B.1.1.7 variants. Only five to seven AZD1222 recipients were SARS-CoV-2 seropositive at baseline, limiting conclusions about previously exposed vaccinees. A significant rise in spike-specific TCR breadth and depth was observed after two AZD1222 doses relative to day 0 and relative to MenACWY recipients. Vaccine-associated CD4 TCRs spanned the whole spike protein, with dominant responses in regions 160-218 and 743-854. Because no samples from the day 14 peak response were available, repertoires could be characterized only after the peak T cell response.

The receptor's source is an adult who received the AZD1222 COVID-19 vaccine. The sequences come from peripheral blood, collected 28 days after the second AZD1222 dose. This chain joins TRBV11-3 to TRBJ2-1, with no confident D gene call. The DNA sequence is TGTGCCAGCAGCTTAGGGGGTTACTCCTCCTACAATGAGCAGTTCTTC. The encoded protein is CASSLGGYSSYNEQFF. The CDR3 plus the reference TRBV11-3 and TRBJ2-1 genes for the other parts give the full variable domain: EAGVVQSPRYKIIEKKQPVAFWCNPISGHNTLYWYLQNLGQGPELLIRYENEEAVDDSQLPKDRFSAERLKGVDSTLKIQPAELGDSAVYLCASSLGGYSSYNEQFFGPGTRLTVL.